Shown below are 10 T cell receptor beta chains from a single sample sequenced in a study of blood T cell repertoires in COVID-19. Repertoires were generated with immunoSEQ multiplex PCR, while TCRdb's copy carries only in-frame clones and drops some. The sample records approximately 250,000 clones, about nine tenths being singletons. Sequencing input: PBMCs or T cells enriched from blood (not recorded which). All receptors derive from a woman between 35 and 50 years old with acute COVID-19.

The chain recombines TRBV28 with TRBJ2-7; 8 nucleotides agree with TRBD1. Germline values: CDR1 MDHEN, CDR2 SYDVKM. This CDR3 is built from 15 residues. J lost 1 base, V lost 5 bases, and 7 bases had no gene match. This CDR3 reads CASSLPQGASYEQYF. For the CDR3, the DNA is TGTGCCAGCAGTCTTCCGCAGGGGGCATCCTACGAGCAGTACTTC. The variable domain in full, completed from reference TRBV28 and TRBJ2-7, reads DVKVTQSSRYLVKRTGEKVFLECVQDMDHENMFWYRQDPGLGLRLIYFSYDVKMKEKGDIPEGYSVSREKKERFSLILESASTNQTSMYLCASSLPQGASYEQYFGPGTRLTVT.

The J gene is TRBJ2-7, the V gene TRBV5-1; 15 bases map to TRBD2. The length of the CDR3 is 15 residues. Trimming at V came to 4 bases and at J to 4 bases, leaving 3 bases not matched to a gene. CDR1 SGHRS and CDR2 YFSETQ come from the germline V gene. CDR3 region: CASSHGTSGRYEQYF. In DNA, the CDR3 is TGCGCCAGCAGCCACGGGACTAGCGGGAGGTACGAGCAGTACTTC.

This clone appeared once. The V gene is TRBV6-5, the J gene TRBJ2-1; weak D call: TRBD1 (6 bases). V was clipped by 6 bases and J by 3 bases, with 15 bases between them. CDR1 is MNHEY, CDR2 SVGAGI, per germline. The CDR3 contains 15 residues. In DNA, the CDR3 is TGTGCCAGCAGATCCGCGCAGGGGAGCTACAATGAGCAGTTCTTC. It yields the protein CASRSAQGSYNEQFF.

This rearrangement joins TRBV2 to TRBJ1-1; TRBD1 matches at 8 bases. V shed 8 bases, J shed 4 bases, and the junction held 12 bases outside the gene matches. Per germline, CDR1 SNHLY and CDR2 FYNNEI. CDR3 size: 15 residues. CDR3 protein: CASRARQGKVTEAFF. CDR3 bases: TGTGCCAGCCGAGCAAGACAGGGGAAAGTCACTGAAGCTTTCTTT.

The chain employs TRBV7-2 and TRBJ2-2, with 14 bases lining up with TRBD2. The CDR3 loop spans 17 amino acids. Germline V gene data show CDR1 as SGHTA and CDR2 as FQGNSA. The V gene end was trimmed by 6 bases and the J gene end by 3 bases; junction bases not matched to a gene: 6. The chain's CDR3 is CASRSGLAGDYTGELFF. In DNA, the CDR3 is TGTGCCAGCAGATCGGGACTAGCGGGAGATTACACCGGGGAGCTGTTTTTT.

The rearrangement joins TRBV18 to TRBJ2-3, with 8 bases aligning to TRBD2. V gave up 6 bases and J gave up 5 bases; unmatched junction bases: 13. Germline values: CDR1 KGHSH, CDR2 LQKENI. This CDR3 is built from 16 residues. The CDR3 DNA sequence: TGTGCCAGCTCTTGGCCAGCGGGAGAACTTTTAGATACGCAGTATTTT. Translating it yields CASSWPAGELLDTQYF.

The gene calls are TRBV7-9 and TRBJ1-1, with D tentatively TRBD1 (5 bases). V was pared by 5 bases and J by 4 bases, with 14 bases between. The CDR3 extends over 14 amino acids. Germline CDR1 SEHNR, CDR2 FQNEAQ (reference sequence). Written as DNA, the CDR3 is TGTGCCAGCAGCCTCCAGGGTCCTGGCACTGAAGCTTTCTTT. Translated, it gives CASSLQGPGTEAFF.

V and J are TRBV7-9 and TRBJ2-3; D remains ambiguous. Trimming removed 5 bases at V and 0 bases at J, with 3 bases between. The CDR3 spans 12 residues. Germline CDR1 reads SEHNR; CDR2 reads FQNEAQ (reference sequence). The CDR3 DNA is TGTGCCAGCAGCCAGAGCACAGATACGCAGTATTTT. This sequence encodes CASSQSTDTQYF.

CDR3 DNA sequence: TGTGCCAGCAGCGTCACTACTAGCGGAAGGGCCCACAATGAGCAGTTCTTC. Its translation: CASSVTTSGRAHNEQFF. The chain combines TRBV21-1 with TRBJ2-1; the tabulated D call, TRBD2, remains unverified against the DNA. TRBV21-1 represents a pseudogene. CDR3 length: 17 residues.

The J gene is TRBJ1-1, the V gene TRBV30; the match to TRBD1 covers 10 bases. Germline CDR1 reads GTSNPN; CDR2 reads SVGIG (reference sequence). The CDR3 runs 13 residues. The V gene end was trimmed by 2 bases and the J gene end by 10 bases; junction bases not matched to a gene: 7. This CDR3 is CAWSHRTGGLAFF. In DNA form, the CDR3 reads TGTGCCTGGAGTCATCGGACAGGGGGGTTAGCTTTCTTT.